The 3 T cell receptor beta chains below were found in one sample sequenced in a study of blood T cell repertoires in COVID-19. Sequencing used immunoSEQ multiplex PCR; TCRdb keeps in-frame clones, though not all of them. The top ten clones hold 25% to 30% of a sample with 20,000 to 30,000 clones, 85% to 90% of them seen once. The sequenced sample consisted of peripheral blood. The receptors come from a man aged 65 to 79 with COVID-19, enrolled during active disease.

The rearrangement uses TRBV27 and TRBJ1-5; a weak D match, TRBD1 (6 bases). Deletions cut 8 bases from V and 0 bases from J, with 11 bases between. CDR3 length equals 14 residues. CDR1 and CDR2 (germline): MNHEY, SMNVEV (reference sequence). CDR3 amino acids: CASAGQLSNQPQHF. DNA of the CDR3: TGTGCCAGCGCTGGACAGCTTAGCAATCAGCCCCAGCATTTT.

The chain employs TRBV5-1 and TRBJ1-3; D unresolved. Per germline, CDR1 SGHRS and CDR2 YFSETQ. Trimming took off 1 base at V and 0 bases at J, with 11 bases between the two ends. CDR3 length: 16 amino acids. The CDR3 region is CASSLSGPGSGNTIYF. CDR3 DNA sequence: TGCGCCAGCAGCTTGAGCGGGCCTGGCTCTGGAAACACCATATATTTT.

This rearrangement joins TRBV6-5 to TRBJ2-7; D gene unclear. V lost 7 bases to trimming and J lost 9 bases, with 10 bases between them. Germline CDR1 and CDR2: MNHEY and SVGAGI. The CDR3 is 10 residues long. The CDR3 bases are TGTGCCAGCAATGGGTTAGCGCAGTACTTC. It encodes CASNGLAQYF.